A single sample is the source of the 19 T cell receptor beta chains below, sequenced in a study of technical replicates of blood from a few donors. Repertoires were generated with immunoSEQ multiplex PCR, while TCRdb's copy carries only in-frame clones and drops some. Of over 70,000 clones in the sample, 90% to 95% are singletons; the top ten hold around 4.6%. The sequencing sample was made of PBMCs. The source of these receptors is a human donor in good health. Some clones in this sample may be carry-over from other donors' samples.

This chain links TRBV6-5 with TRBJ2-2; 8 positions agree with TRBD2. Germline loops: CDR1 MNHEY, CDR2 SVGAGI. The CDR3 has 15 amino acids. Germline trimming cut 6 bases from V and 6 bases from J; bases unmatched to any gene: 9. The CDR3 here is CASSLLPSGPGELFF. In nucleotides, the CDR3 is TGTGCCAGCAGCCTACTTCCTAGCGGGCCCGGGGAGCTGTTTTTT.

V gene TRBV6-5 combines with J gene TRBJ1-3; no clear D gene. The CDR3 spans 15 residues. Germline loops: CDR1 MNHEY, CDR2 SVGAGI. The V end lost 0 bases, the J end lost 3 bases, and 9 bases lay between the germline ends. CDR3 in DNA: TGTGCCAGCAGTTACTCGCGGGGTAGTGGAAACACCATATATTTT. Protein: CASSYSRGSGNTIYF.

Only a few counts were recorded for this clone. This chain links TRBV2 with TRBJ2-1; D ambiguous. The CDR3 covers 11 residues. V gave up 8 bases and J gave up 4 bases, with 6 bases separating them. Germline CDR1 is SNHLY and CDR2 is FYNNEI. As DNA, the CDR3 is TGTGCCAGCGGTACTTACAATGAGCAGTTCTTC. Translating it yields CASGTYNEQFF.

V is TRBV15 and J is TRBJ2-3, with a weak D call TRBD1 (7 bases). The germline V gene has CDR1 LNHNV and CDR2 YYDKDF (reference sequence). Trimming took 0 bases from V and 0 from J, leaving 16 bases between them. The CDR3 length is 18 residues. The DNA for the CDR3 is TGTGCCACCAGCAGAGATCCAGGGGGGCCATTGAGCACAGATACGCAGTATTTT. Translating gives CATSRDPGGPLSTDTQYF.

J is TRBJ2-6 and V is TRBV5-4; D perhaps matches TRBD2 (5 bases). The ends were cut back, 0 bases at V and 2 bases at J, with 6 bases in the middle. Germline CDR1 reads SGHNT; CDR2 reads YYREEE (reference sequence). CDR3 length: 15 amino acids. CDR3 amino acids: CASSLGRTGANVLTF. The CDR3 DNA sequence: TGTGCCAGCAGCTTGGGGAGGACTGGGGCCAACGTCCTGACTTTC.

The CDR3 loop reads CASSLVSLNTEAFF. The CDR3 coding sequence is TGTGCCAGCAGCTTAGTAAGCTTGAACACTGAAGCTTTCTTT. The J gene is TRBJ1-1, the V gene TRBV7-2; D is ambiguous. The ends were cut back, 1 base at V and 0 bases at J, with 6 bases in the middle. The germline V gene encodes CDR1 SGHTA and CDR2 FQGNSA. The CDR3 extends over 14 amino acids. The entire variable domain, with the rest obtained from reference TRBV7-2 and TRBJ1-1, is as follows: GAGVSQSPSNKVTEKGKDVELRCDPISGHTALYWYRQSLGQGLEFLIYFQGNSAPDKSGLPSDRFSAERTGGSVSTLTIQRTQQEDSAVYLCASSLVSLNTEAFFGQGTRLTVV.

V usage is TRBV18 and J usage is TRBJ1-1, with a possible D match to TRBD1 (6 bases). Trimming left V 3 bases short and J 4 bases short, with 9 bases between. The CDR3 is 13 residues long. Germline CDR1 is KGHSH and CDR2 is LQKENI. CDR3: CASSPTGTTEAFF. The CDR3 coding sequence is TGTGCCAGCTCACCTACAGGGACCACTGAAGCTTTCTTT.

The CDR3 loop reads CASGPTVDEQFF. DNA for the CDR3: TGTGCTAGTGGCCCGACAGTTGATGAGCAGTTCTTC. The rearrangement joins TRBV12-5 to TRBJ2-1; TRBD1 is a possible D gene (5 bases). CDR1 and CDR2 from the germline V gene are LGHNT and FRNRAP. V lost 6 bases to trimming and J lost 8 bases, with 11 bases between them. This CDR3 is built from 12 residues.

CDR3: CASSLGTSGTGELFF. CDR3 DNA sequence: TGTGCCAGCAGCTTAGGGACTAGCGGGACCGGGGAGCTGTTTTTT. The V gene is TRBV7-3, the J gene TRBJ2-2, with 12 bases identical to TRBD2. There are 15 residues in the CDR3. V was pared by 2 bases and J by 5 bases, with 0 bases of the junction left unmatched. CDR1 SGHTA and CDR2 FQGTGA come from the germline V gene.

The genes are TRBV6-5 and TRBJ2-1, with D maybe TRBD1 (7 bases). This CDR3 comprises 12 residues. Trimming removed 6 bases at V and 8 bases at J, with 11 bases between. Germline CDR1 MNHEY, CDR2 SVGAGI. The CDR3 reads CASSPRGDEQFF. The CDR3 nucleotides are TGTGCCAGCAGCCCCAGGGGGGATGAGCAGTTCTTC.

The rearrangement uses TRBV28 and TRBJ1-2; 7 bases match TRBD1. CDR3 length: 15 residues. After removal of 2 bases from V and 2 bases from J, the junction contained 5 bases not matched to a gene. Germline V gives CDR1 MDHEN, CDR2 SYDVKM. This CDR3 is CASSLDAGGNYGYTF. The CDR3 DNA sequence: TGTGCCAGCAGTTTAGACGCAGGGGGAAACTATGGCTACACCTTC.

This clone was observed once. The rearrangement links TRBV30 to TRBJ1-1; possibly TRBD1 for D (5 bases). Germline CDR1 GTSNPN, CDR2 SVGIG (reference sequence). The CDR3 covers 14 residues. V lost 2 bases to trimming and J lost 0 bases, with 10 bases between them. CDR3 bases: TGTGCCTGGAGTCCGGGACTCATGAACACTGAAGCTTTCTTT. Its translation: CAWSPGLMNTEAFF.

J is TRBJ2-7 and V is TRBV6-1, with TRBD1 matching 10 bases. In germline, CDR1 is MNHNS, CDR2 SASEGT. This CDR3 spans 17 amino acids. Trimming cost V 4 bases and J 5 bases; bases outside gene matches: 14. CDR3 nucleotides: TGTGCCAGCAGTGCCCGGGACAGGGGTTGGTTTGATCACGAGCAGTACTTC. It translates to CASSARDRGWFDHEQYF.

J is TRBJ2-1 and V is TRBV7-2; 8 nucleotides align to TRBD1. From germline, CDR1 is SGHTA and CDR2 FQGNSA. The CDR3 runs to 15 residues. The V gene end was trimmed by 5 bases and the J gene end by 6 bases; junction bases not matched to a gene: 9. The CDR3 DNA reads TGTGCCAGCAGCGGACAGGGTGGTTATCGCAATGAGCAGTTCTTC. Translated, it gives CASSGQGGYRNEQFF.

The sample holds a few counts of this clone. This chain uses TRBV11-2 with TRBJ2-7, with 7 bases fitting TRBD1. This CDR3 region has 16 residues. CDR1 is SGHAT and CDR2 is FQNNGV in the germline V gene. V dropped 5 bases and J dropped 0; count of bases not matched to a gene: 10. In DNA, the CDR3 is TGTGCCAGCAGCGGATACCGGGACAGAAGCTCCTACGAGCAGTACTTC. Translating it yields CASSGYRDRSSYEQYF.

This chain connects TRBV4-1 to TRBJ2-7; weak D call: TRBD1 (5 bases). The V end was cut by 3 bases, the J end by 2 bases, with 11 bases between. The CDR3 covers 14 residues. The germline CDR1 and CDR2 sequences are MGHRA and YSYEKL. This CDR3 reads CASSQETGTYEQYF. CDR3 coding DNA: TGCGCCAGCAGCCAGGAAACAGGAACCTACGAGCAGTACTTC.

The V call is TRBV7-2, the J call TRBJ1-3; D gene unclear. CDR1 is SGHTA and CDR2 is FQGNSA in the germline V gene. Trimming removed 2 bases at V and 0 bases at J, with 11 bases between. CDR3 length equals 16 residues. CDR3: CASSLFTTSSGNTIYF. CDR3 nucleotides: TGTGCCAGCAGCTTATTTACAACCAGCTCTGGAAACACCATATATTTT.

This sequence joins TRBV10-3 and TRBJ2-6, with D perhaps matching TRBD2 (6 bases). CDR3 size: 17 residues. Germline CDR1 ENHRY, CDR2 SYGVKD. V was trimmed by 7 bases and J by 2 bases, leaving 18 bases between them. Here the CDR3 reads CAITGGLLSPGANVLTF. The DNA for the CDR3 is TGTGCCATCACCGGGGGATTGCTTTCGCCTGGGGCCAACGTCCTGACTTTC.

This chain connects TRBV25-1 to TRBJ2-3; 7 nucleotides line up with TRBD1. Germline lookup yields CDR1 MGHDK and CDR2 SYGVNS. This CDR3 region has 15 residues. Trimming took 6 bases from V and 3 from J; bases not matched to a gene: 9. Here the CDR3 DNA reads TGTGCCAGCAGGGGGACAGCCCTAAATACAGATACGCAGTATTTT. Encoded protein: CASRGTALNTDTQYF. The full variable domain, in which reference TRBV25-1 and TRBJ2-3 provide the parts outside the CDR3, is EADIYQTPRYLVIGTGKKITLECSQTMGHDKMYWYQQDPGMELHLIHYSYGVNSTEKGDLSSESTVSRIRTEHFPLTLESARPSHTSQYLCASRGTALNTDTQYFGPGTRLTVL.